The sequence of this T cell receptor (beta chain) was determined in a study of CD8 T cells in ankylosing spondylitis. Note on this clonotype: Its antigen is unidentified.

General study results and limits: What seemed typical of ankylosing spondylitis blood was a TCR beta motif built from eight highly homologous variants.

The germline V and J ends were trimmed by 5 bases and 3 bases, with 11 bases remaining between them. The germline gives CDR1 SGHVS, CDR2 FNYEAQ. The CDR3 contains 14 residues. TCRdb independently ran MiXCR on the 5' RACE reads; one entry per CDR3 protein. The sample carries a few hundred thousand distinct CDR3 sequences, about 18% recorded once. The sequence derives from a male donor with ankylosing spondylitis or in good health (not recorded which). Sequenced sample: blood, either unsorted or a sorted T cell fraction (not recorded which). The chain has TRBV7-6 and TRBJ1-5; tentative D call: TRBD1 (5 bases). The chain's CDR3 is CASSHLGDNQPQHF. The DNA for the CDR3 is TGTGCCAGCAGCCACCTGGGGGACAATCAGCCCCAGCATTTT.